This T cell receptor (beta chain) was documented in a study of blood T cells in healthy people across ages. A second PCR of 7 to 11 cycles used a sample-barcoded 5' primer and a J-beta primer mix. A template-switch adaptor containing 12 random nucleotides labeled each cDNA molecule. One entry per CDR3 protein results from TCRdb running MiXCR on the 5' RACE reads. The sample consists of about 540,000 distinct CDR3 sequences, 20% to 30% of them appearing once. V was pared by 5 bases and J by 6 bases, with 7 bases of the junction left unmatched. Germline CDR1 DFQATT, CDR2 SNEGSKA (reference sequence). The CDR3 loop spans 13 amino acids. These data are also associated with another study on T cells of mothers and their children.

This clonotype was sampled from a boy aged 10-17 years in good health. Sequences were obtained from blood. V gene TRBV20-1 combines with J gene TRBJ2-4; TRBD2 aligns across 7 bases. The CDR3 reads CSAGWEGGNIQYF. The CDR3, as DNA: TGCAGTGCTGGGTGGGAGGGCGGAAACATTCAGTACTTC.